What follows is one T cell receptor (beta chain) and its context. Its antigen is not known. The genes are named according to mouse. Read data end 1 residue before the CDR3 end; the end is taken from the germline J gene. The record originates from a study of tissue T cells after allogeneic stem cell transplantation. Study-level points and caveats: Motif-based clustering found tissue-specific repertoire signatures shared across patients, though few clones were shared. Anatomically similar tissues had similar TCR repertoires within each patient. In patients and mice, blood and spleen missed much of tissue repertoire.

As to time point: mouse harvest day 7 after allogeneic transplant. Each mouse received 10^7 T-cell-depleted marrow cells plus 10^6 splenic CD5+ T cells by tail vein. Tissues came from B6→BALB/c major-mismatch GVHD mice at day 7 or 14. Germline lookup yields CDR1 KGHTA and CDR2 FQNQQP. This CDR3 spans 14 amino acids. Profiling relied on immunoSEQ multiplex PCR, and the TCRdb table lists in-frame clones only, not all of them. The sample consists of thousands of clones, roughly 45% of them appearing once. Sample: skin. The chain couples TRBV23 to TRBJ1-6; the D segment call TRBD1 is taken from the table without a DNA check. TRBJ1-6 is filed as an ORF, its function uncertain. The TCR comes from a female BALB/c mouse given C57BL/6 T cells with graft-versus-host disease after an allogeneic hematopoietic cell transplant. CDR3 in amino acids: CSSSSDRGGSPLYF. The sequenced part of the CDR3 DNA is TGCTCCAGCAGTTCTGACAGGGGGGGTTCGCCCCTCTAC.